This is a list of T cell receptor beta chains from one sample in a study of blood T cell repertoires in COVID-19. Assay used: immunoSEQ multiplex PCR; TCRdb lists only in-frame clones, some missing. The data show 70,000 or so clones, roughly 87% seen once. The sample was peripheral blood. The source is a woman older than 75 with acute or convalescent COVID-19. CDR3s include the opening cysteine and the closing phenylalanine or tryptophan. D genes are given only for firm matches. Size is omitted from some rows. Given values are once, few, many or a class for expanded clones.

.	TRBV18	TRBJ1-1	.	CASSPRETLGNTEAFF	TGTGCCAGCTCACCGAGGGAGACGCTGGGGAACACTGAAGCTTTCTTT
.	TRBV5-4	TRBJ2-5	TRBD1	CASSRPGQPQETQYF	TGTGCCAGCAGCCGACCGGGACAGCCCCAAGAGACCCAGTACTTC
.	TRBV6-5	TRBJ2-3	.	CASSGGASTDTQYF	TGTGCCAGTTCGGGGGGCGCTAGCACAGATACGCAGTATTTT
.	TRBV5-6	TRBJ1-2	TRBD1	CASSEGQGYGYTF	TGTGCCAGCAGCGAGGGACAGGGCTATGGCTACACCTTC
.	TRBV25-1	TRBJ2-7	TRBD2	CASRGGAGAYEQYF	TGTGCCAGCAGGGGGGGAGCGGGAGCCTACGAGCAGTACTTC
.	TRBV5-1	TRBJ2-1	.	CASRQEYSYNEQFF	TGCGCCAGCAGACAGGAGTACTCCTACAATGAGCAGTTCTTC
.	TRBV7-7	TRBJ2-7	.	CASSLRRNQILEQYF	TGTGCCAGCAGCCTACGCAGGAACCAGATACTCGAGCAGTACTTC
.	TRBV6-5	TRBJ1-3	.	CASREQGSGNTIYF	TGTGCCAGCAGAGAGCAGGGGTCGGGAAACACCATATATTTT
once	TRBV19	TRBJ1-3	TRBD1	CASSATGAALNTIYF	TGTGCCAGTAGTGCCACAGGGGCCGCTTTGAACACCATATATTTT
.	TRBV19	TRBJ2-6	.	CASSRQGFSGGANVLTF	TGTGCCAGTAGTAGGCAGGGATTCTCTGGCGGGGCCAACGTCCTGACTTTC
.	TRBV29-1	TRBJ1-5	.	CSVSGGTDSNQPQHF	TGCAGTGTAAGCGGGGGGACGGATAGCAATCAGCCCCAGCATTTT
.	TRBV6-5	TRBJ1-5	.	CASSYPDQPQHF	TGTGCCAGCAGTTACCCCGATCAGCCCCAGCATTTT
.	TRBV28	TRBJ1-2	.	CASSSSRHGYTF	TGTGCCAGCAGTTCCTCGAGGCATGGCTACACCTTC
once	TRBV30	TRBJ2-1	.	CAWKSGVDNEQFF	TGTGCCTGGAAGTCGGGAGTCGACAATGAGCAGTTCTTC
.	TRBV27	TRBJ2-6	TRBD2	CASRRQRTSGSIGASGANVLTF	TGTGCCAGCAGGAGACAGAGGACTAGCGGGAGTATTGGTGCTTCCGGGGCCAACGTCCTGACTTTC
.	TRBV10-3	TRBJ2-1	.	CATGERENNEQFF	TGTGCCACCGGGGAGCGAGAAAACAATGAGCAGTTCTTC
few	TRBV4-3	TRBJ2-1	TRBD2	CASSSSSGREQFF	TGCGCCAGCTCCTCTTCTAGCGGGAGGGAGCAGTTCTTC
once	TRBV5-1	TRBJ2-5	.	CASSFAQETQYF	TGCGCCAGCAGCTTTGCGCAAGAGACCCAGTACTTC
.	TRBV2	TRBJ2-1	.	CASRPHISSYNEQFF	TGTGCCAGCAGACCCCACATCAGCTCCTACAATGAGCAGTTCTTC
.	TRBV11-2	TRBJ1-1	.	CASSPTTGQGQSFF	TGTGCCAGCAGCCCAACAACAGGGCAGGGGCAAAGTTTCTTT
.	TRBV11-3	TRBJ2-2	.	CASSLGPGRSGELFF	TGTGCCAGCAGCTTAGGTCCAGGGCGGTCCGGGGAGCTGTTTTTT
once	TRBV28	TRBJ1-2	.	CASSYPQGIYGYTF	TGTGCCAGCAGTTACCCACAGGGCATCTATGGCTACACCTTC
.	TRBV5-6	TRBJ1-4	.	CASSLRGTLPESEKLFF	TGTGCCAGCAGCTTGAGGGGGACCCTCCCCGAGAGTGAAAAACTGTTTTTT
.	TRBV5-3	TRBJ2-7	TRBD1	CARPGGNYEQYF	TGTGCCAGACCAGGGGGCAATTACGAGCAGTACTTC
.	TRBV5-6	TRBJ1-2	.	CASRRDRNGYTF	TGTGCCAGCAGGCGTGACAGGAACGGCTACACCTTC
.	TRBV7-8	TRBJ1-2	.	CASSLGLQDNYGYTF	TGTGCCAGCAGCTTAGGTTTACAGGATAACTATGGCTACACCTTC
.	TRBV4-1	TRBJ1-6	.	CASSQTNTLSNSPLHF	TGCGCCAGCAGCCAAACTAATACACTAAGTAATTCACCCCTCCACTTT
.	TRBV11-1	TRBJ2-7	.	CASSRRRVPYEQYF	TGTGCCAGCAGCCGGCGACGGGTGCCCTACGAGCAGTACTTC
.	TRBV4-2	TRBJ1-6	TRBD1	CASSQDRGTPLHF	TGTGCCAGCAGCCAAGACAGGGGGACACCCCTCCACTTT
.	TRBV18	TRBJ2-1	TRBD2	CASSPSGTSGGHEQFF	TGTGCCAGCTCACCGTCCGGGACTAGCGGAGGCCACGAGCAGTTCTTC
.	TRBV27	TRBJ1-5	TRBD1	CASSLRSVRQGTTNYQPQHF	TGTGCCAGCAGTTTACGGTCGGTGCGACAGGGGACAACAAACTATCAGCCCCAGCATTTT
.	TRBV9	TRBJ2-7	TRBD2	CASSPSGGRTEQYF	TGTGCCAGCAGCCCCTCCGGCGGGAGGACCGAGCAGTACTTC
.	TRBV6-5	TRBJ1-5	.	CASSTGNQPQHF	TGTGCCAGCAGTACAGGCAATCAGCCCCAGCATTTT
.	TRBV5-1	TRBJ2-5	TRBD1	CASSSMTGLETQYF	TGCGCCAGCAGCTCCATGACAGGGTTGGAGACCCAGTACTTC
.	TRBV18	TRBJ2-7	TRBD2	CASSPTLAGLTYEQYF	TGTGCCAGCTCACCAACGCTAGCGGGCCTAACCTACGAGCAGTACTTC
.	TRBV5-5	TRBJ2-5	.	CASSFAGREETQYF	TGTGCCAGCAGCTTCGCTGGTCGGGAAGAGACCCAGTACTTC
.	TRBV4-1	TRBJ1-1	.	CASSQVDGRAPLAFF	TGCGCCAGCAGCCAAGTCGACGGCAGAGCGCCTCTCGCTTTCTTT
.	TRBV7-3	TRBJ2-1	.	CASSLEGTLTYNEQFF	TGTGCCAGCAGCTTAGAAGGGACACTAACCTACAATGAGCAGTTCTTC
once	TRBV6-6	TRBJ2-7	TRBD2	CASSITSGSQSEQYF	TGTGCCAGCAGTATAACTAGCGGGAGTCAATCCGAGCAGTACTTC
.	TRBV18	TRBJ1-4	TRBD1	CASSPGQGFGKLFF	TGTGCCAGCTCACCAGGACAGGGCTTCGGAAAACTGTTTTTT
.	TRBV28	TRBJ1-1	.	CASSRRLTGDTEAFF	TGTGCCAGCAGCCGGAGGCTCACGGGGGACACTGAAGCTTTCTTT
.	TRBV4-3	TRBJ2-7	.	CASSPPRYRSYEQYF	TGCGCCAGCAGCCCCCCAAGGTACAGGTCTTACGAGCAGTACTTC
once	TRBV28	TRBJ1-5	.	CASSRGGTRNQPQHF	TGTGCCAGCAGCCGGGGTGGGACTCGGAATCAGCCCCAGCATTTT
once	TRBV5-6	TRBJ1-1	.	CASSLDRLNTEAFF	TGTGCCAGCAGCTTGGACAGGTTGAACACTGAAGCTTTCTTT
.	TRBV13	TRBJ1-6	.	CASSSGTGDNSPLHF	TGTGCCAGCAGCTCAGGGACCGGGGATAATTCACCCCTCCACTTT